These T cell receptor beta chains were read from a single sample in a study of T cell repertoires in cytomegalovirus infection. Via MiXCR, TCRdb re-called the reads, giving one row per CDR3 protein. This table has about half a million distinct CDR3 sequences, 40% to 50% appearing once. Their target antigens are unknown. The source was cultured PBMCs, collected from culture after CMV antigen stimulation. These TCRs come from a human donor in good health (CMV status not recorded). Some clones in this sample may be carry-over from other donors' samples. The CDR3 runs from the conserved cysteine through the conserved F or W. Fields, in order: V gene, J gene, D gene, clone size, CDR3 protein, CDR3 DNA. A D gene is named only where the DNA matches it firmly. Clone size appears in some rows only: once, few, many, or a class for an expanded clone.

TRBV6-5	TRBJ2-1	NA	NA	CASTPLGSTYNEQFF	TGTGCCAGCACCCCGCTTGGATCTACCTACAATGAGCAGTTCTTC
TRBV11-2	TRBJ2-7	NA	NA	CASGTVYEQYF	TGTGCCAGCGGGACGGTCTACGAGCAGTACTTC
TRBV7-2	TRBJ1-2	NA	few	CASSPDSLRDGYTF	TGTGCCAGCAGCCCTGACAGCCTCAGGGATGGCTACACCTTC
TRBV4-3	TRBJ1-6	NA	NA	CASSQDGRSSYNSPLHF	TGCGCCAGCAGCCAAGACGGGAGGAGCTCCTATAATTCACCCCTCCACTTT
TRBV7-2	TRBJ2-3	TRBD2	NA	CASSRRLAGNTDTQYF	TGTGCCAGCAGCCGGAGACTAGCGGGGAACACAGATACGCAGTATTTT
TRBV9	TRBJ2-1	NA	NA	CASSVEAFSSYNEQFF	TGTGCCAGCAGCGTAGAGGCCTTCAGCTCCTACAATGAGCAGTTCTTC
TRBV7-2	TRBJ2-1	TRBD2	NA	CASSSRLAGAYNEQFF	TGTGCCAGCAGCTCCCGACTAGCGGGAGCCTACAATGAGCAGTTCTTC
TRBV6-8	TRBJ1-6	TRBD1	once	CASSSPGQGHSPLHF	TGTGCCAGCAGTAGTCCGGGACAGGGCCATTCACCCCTCCACTTT
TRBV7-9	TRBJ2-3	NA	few	CASSFQQGTDTQYF	TGTGCCAGCAGCTTCCAACAGGGCACAGATACGCAGTATTTT
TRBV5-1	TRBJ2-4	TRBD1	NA	CASSSDRQGDIQYF	TGCGCCAGCAGCTCCGATCGACAGGGTGACATTCAGTACTTC
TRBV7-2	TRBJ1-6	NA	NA	CASSLQGPNNSPLHF	TGTGCCAGCAGCTTACAAGGGCCTAATAATTCACCCCTCCACTTT
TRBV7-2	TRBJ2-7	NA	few	CASSPGPSNSGSYEQYF	TGTGCCAGCAGCCCGGGACCTTCCAACTCAGGGTCCTACGAGCAGTACTTC
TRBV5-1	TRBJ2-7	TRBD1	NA	CASRPTGTSSYEQYF	TGCGCCAGCAGACCGACAGGGACCTCATCCTACGAGCAGTACTTC
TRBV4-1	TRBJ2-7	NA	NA	CASSQEGDPTYEQYF	TGCGCCAGCAGCCAAGAAGGGGATCCTACCTACGAGCAGTACTTC
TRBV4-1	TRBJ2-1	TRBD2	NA	CASSPHRPQRGSSYNEQFF	TGCGCCAGCAGCCCCCACCGCCCGCAGCGGGGGAGCTCCTACAATGAGCAGTTCTTC
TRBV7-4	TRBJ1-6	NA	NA	CASSLASHRDSPLHF	TGTGCCAGCAGCTTAGCGAGCCACAGGGATTCACCCCTCCACTTT
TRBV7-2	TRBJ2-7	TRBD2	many	CASSLGPRLAVYEQYF	TGTGCCAGCAGCTTGGGGCCCAGACTAGCGGTCTACGAGCAGTACTTC
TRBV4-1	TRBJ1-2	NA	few	CASSPGLPHYGYTF	TGCGCCAGCAGCCCGGGCTTGCCACACTATGGCTACACCTTC
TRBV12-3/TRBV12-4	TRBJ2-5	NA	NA	CASSLELGETQYF	TGTGCCAGCAGCCTAGAGCTGGGGGAGACCCAGTACTTC
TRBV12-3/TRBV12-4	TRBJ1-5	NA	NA	CASSLQGSQPQHF	TGTGCCAGCAGTTTACAGGGGAGTCAGCCCCAGCATTTT
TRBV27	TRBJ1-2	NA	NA	CARGKTYGYTF	TGTGCCAGGGGCAAAACCTATGGCTACACCTTC
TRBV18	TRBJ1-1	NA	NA	CASSPPEGGSTEAFF	TGTGCCAGCTCACCACCGGAAGGGGGTTCCACTGAAGCTTTCTTT
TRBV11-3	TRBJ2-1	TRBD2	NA	CASSSGTSGNNEQFF	TGTGCCAGCAGCTCCGGGACTAGCGGGAACAATGAGCAGTTCTTC
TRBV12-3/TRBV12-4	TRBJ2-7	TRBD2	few	CASRPSGRALGEQYF	TGTGCCAGCAGGCCTAGCGGGAGGGCCCTCGGCGAGCAGTACTTC
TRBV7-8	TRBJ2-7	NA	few	CASSLDWSYEQYF	TGTGCCAGCAGCTTAGATTGGTCCTACGAGCAGTACTTC
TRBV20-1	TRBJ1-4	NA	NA	CSASWGEKLFF	TGCAGTGCTAGCTGGGGTGAAAAACTGTTTTTT
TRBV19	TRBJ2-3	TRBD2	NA	CASSNRGSGRTADTQYF	TGTGCCAGTAGTAATCGTGGTAGCGGGAGAACGGCAGATACGCAGTATTTT
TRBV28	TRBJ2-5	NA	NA	CASSIPQPQETQYF	TGTGCCAGCAGTATCCCACAACCCCAAGAGACCCAGTACTTC
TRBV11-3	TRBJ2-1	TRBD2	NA	CASSLTAGGMAYNEQFF	TGTGCCAGCAGCTTAACGGCGGGAGGGATGGCCTACAATGAGCAGTTCTTC
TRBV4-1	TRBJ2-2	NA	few	CASSPLRLDRDTGELFF	TGCGCCAGCAGCCCGCTAAGACTAGACAGGGACACCGGGGAGCTGTTTTTT
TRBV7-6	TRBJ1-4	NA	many	CASSFSMSGLGEKLFF	TGTGCCAGCAGCTTCTCTATGTCAGGGCTCGGTGAAAAACTGTTTTTT
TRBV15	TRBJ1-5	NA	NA	CATSRLVGGLEPQHF	TGTGCCACCAGCAGACTCGTTGGGGGGCTGGAGCCCCAGCATTTT
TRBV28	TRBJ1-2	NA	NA	CASSLVAGRANYGYTF	TGTGCCAGCAGTTTAGTGGCGGGGCGAGCTAACTATGGCTACACCTTC
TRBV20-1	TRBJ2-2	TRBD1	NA	CSARGQDRERLTSSLIRTGELFF	TGCAGTGCTAGAGGTCAGGACAGGGAAAGGTTGACGAGTTCGTTGATTCGGACCGGGGAGCTGTTTTTT
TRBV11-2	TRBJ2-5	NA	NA	CASSLARGAETQYF	TGTGCCAGCAGCTTAGCCAGAGGGGCCGAGACCCAGTACTTC
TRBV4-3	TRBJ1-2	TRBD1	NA	CASSQAGGIYGYTF	TGCGCCAGCAGCCAAGCAGGGGGCATCTATGGCTACACCTTC
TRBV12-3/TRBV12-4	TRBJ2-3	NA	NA	CASRRGIDTDTQYF	TGTGCCAGCAGGAGGGGAATAGACACAGATACGCAGTATTTT
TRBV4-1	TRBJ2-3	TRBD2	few	CASSPGGAGVGDTQYF	TGCGCCAGCAGCCCGGGGGGAGCGGGAGTTGGAGATACGCAGTATTTT
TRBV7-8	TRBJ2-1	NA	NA	CASSSGRREQFF	TGTGCCAGCAGCTCAGGGAGGCGGGAGCAGTTCTTC
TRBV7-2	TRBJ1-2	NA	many	CASSLRVMRSYGYTF	TGTGCCAGCAGCTTAAGGGTAATGAGGTCTTATGGCTACACCTTC
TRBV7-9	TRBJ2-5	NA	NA	CASSARDQGGETQYF	TGTGCCAGCAGCGCCCGGGACCAGGGTGGGGAGACCCAGTACTTC
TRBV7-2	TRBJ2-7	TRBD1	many	CASSLGTGAYEQYF	TGTGCCAGCAGCTTAGGGACAGGGGCCTACGAGCAGTACTTC
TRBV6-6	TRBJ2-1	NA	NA	CASSYSNPGVRAGVGLNEQFF	TGTGCCAGCAGTTACTCGAACCCAGGGGTAAGAGCTGGGGTAGGCCTCAATGAGCAGTTCTTC
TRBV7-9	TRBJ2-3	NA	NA	CASSLGTPSGADTQYF	TGTGCCAGCAGCCTAGGGACCCCGAGTGGGGCAGATACGCAGTATTTT
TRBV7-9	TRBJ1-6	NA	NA	CASSLGSYNSPLHF	TGTGCCAGCAGCTTAGGGTCCTATAATTCACCCCTCCACTTT
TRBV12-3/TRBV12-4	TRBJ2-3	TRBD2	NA	CASTSTSGTDTQYF	TGTGCCAGTACATCGACTAGCGGCACAGATACGCAGTATTTT
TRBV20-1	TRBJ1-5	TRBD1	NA	CSGRTGENQPQHF	TGCAGTGGCCGGACAGGGGAAAATCAGCCCCAGCATTTT
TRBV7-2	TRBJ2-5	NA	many	CASSFLARETQYF	TGTGCCAGCAGCTTCCTAGCAAGAGAGACCCAGTACTTC
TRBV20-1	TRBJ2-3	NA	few	CSARVSGGGGDTQYF	TGCAGTGCTAGAGTTAGCGGAGGGGGGGGGGATACGCAGTATTTT
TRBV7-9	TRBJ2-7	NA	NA	CASSPTLGPYEQYF	TGTGCCAGCAGCCCCACGTTGGGTCCCTACGAGCAGTACTTC